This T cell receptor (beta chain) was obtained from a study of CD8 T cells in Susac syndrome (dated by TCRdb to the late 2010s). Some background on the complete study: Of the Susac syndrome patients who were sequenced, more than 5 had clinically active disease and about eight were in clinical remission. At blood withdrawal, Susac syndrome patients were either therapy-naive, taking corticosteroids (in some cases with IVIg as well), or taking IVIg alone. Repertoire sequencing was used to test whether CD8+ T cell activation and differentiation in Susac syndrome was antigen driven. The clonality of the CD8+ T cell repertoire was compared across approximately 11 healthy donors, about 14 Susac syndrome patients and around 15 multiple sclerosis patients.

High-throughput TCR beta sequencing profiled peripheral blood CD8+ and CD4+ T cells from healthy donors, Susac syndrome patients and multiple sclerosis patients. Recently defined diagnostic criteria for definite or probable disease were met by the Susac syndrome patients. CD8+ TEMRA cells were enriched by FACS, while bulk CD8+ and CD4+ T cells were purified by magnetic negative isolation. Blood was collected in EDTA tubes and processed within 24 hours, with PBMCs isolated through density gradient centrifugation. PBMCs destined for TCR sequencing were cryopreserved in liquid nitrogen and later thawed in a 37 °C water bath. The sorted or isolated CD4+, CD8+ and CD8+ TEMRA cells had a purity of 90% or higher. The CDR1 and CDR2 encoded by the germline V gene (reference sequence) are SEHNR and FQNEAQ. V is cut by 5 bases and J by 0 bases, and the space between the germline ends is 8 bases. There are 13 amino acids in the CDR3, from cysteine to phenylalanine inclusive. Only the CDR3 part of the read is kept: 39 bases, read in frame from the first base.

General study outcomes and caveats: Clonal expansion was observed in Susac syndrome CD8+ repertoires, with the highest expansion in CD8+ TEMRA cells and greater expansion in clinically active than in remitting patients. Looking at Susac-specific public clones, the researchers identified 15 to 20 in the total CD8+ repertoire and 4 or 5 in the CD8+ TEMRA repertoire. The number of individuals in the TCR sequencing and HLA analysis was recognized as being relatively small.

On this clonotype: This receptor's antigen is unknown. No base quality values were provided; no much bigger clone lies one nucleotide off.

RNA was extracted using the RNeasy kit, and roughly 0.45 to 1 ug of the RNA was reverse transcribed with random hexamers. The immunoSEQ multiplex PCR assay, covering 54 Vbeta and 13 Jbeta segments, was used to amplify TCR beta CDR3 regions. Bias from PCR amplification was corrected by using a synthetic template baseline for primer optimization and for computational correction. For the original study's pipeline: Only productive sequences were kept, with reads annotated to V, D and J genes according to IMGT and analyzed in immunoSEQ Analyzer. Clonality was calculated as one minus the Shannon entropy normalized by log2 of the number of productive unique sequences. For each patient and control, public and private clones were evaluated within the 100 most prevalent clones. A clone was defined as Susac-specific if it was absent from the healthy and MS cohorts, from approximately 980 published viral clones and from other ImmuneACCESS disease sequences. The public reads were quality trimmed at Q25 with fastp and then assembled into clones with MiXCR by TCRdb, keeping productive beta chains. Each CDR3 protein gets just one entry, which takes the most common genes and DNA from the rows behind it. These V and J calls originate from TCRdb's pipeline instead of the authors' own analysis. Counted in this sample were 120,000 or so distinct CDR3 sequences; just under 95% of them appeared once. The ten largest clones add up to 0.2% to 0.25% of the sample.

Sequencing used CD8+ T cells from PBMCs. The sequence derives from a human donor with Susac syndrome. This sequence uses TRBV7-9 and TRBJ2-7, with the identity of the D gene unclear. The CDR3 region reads CASSRTPSYEQYF. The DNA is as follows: TGTGCCAGCAGCCGGACCCCCTCCTACGAGCAGTACTTC.